These T cell receptor beta chains were read from a single sample in a study of CD8 T cells in Susac syndrome. One entry per CDR3 protein, called by TCRdb with MiXCR from the immunoSEQ multiplex PCR reads. The sample has about 69,000 distinct CDR3 sequences; around 90% are singletons. Specimen: CD8+ T cells from PBMCs. Source of these receptors: a human donor with multiple sclerosis. CDR3s include the opening cysteine and the closing phenylalanine or tryptophan. The order of the fields is J gene, clone size, D gene, V gene, CDR3 DNA, CDR3 protein. The D gene is left open where the match is weak. Only part of the rows carry a size: once, few, many, or a class if the clone is expanded.

J: TRBJ1-2
size: -
D: -
V: TRBV10-3
DNA: TGTGCCATCAATCCTCAGGGGTCTAACTATGGCTACACCTTC
CDR3: CAINPQGSNYGYTF

J: TRBJ1-1
size: -
D: TRBD1
V: TRBV27
DNA: TGTGCCAGCAGCCTTACAGGGGTCACTGAAGCTTTCTTT
CDR3: CASSLTGVTEAFF

J: TRBJ2-7
size: -
D: -
V: TRBV2
DNA: TGTGCCAGCAGCTACGAGGGCCGGGGGGAGCAGTACTTC
CDR3: CASSYEGRGEQYF

J: TRBJ2-5
size: -
D: TRBD1
V: TRBV7-2
DNA: TGTGCCAGCAGCTGGGACAGGGGGGTTGAGACCCAGTACTTC
CDR3: CASSWDRGVETQYF

J: TRBJ2-2
size: -
D: -
V: TRBV24-1
DNA: TGTGCCACCAGTGATTTGTACCAGGGAACCGGGGAGCTGTTTTTT
CDR3: CATSDLYQGTGELFF

J: TRBJ2-2
size: -
D: TRBD1
V: TRBV13
DNA: TGTGCCAGCAGCGCCTCGGGACAGTTTTACACCGGGGAGCTGTTTTTT
CDR3: CASSASGQFYTGELFF

J: TRBJ1-2
size: once
D: TRBD1
V: TRBV27
DNA: TGTGCCAGCACCTCAGGGGGGTATGGCTACACCTTC
CDR3: CASTSGGYGYTF

J: TRBJ2-1
size: -
D: TRBD1
V: TRBV9
DNA: TGTGCCAGCAGCTCGCGGACCGGGACAGGGGGCTTCAATGAGCAGTTCTTC
CDR3: CASSSRTGTGGFNEQFF

J: TRBJ2-7
size: -
D: -
V: TRBV4-2
DNA: TGTGCCAGCAGCCGAGGGGGGGGAGCGGACGAGCAGTACTTC
CDR3: CASSRGGGADEQYF

J: TRBJ1-5
size: -
D: -
V: TRBV28
DNA: TGTGCCAGCAGTTTTGTACAGGAGGGGCAGCCCCAGCATTTT
CDR3: CASSFVQEGQPQHF

J: TRBJ1-1
size: -
D: -
V: TRBV19
DNA: TGTGCCAGTAGGACAGGAGTGAACACTGAAGCTTTCTTT
CDR3: CASRTGVNTEAFF

J: TRBJ2-7
size: once
D: -
V: TRBV7-9
DNA: TGTGCCAGCAGCTTGGGACGGTACTACGAGCAGTACTTC
CDR3: CASSLGRYYEQYF

J: TRBJ2-7
size: -
D: -
V: TRBV7-9
DNA: TGTGCCAGCAGCATTGGGTGGTCGTCCTACGAGCAGTACTTC
CDR3: CASSIGWSSYEQYF

J: TRBJ2-3
size: -
D: TRBD2
V: TRBV9
DNA: TGTGCCAGCAGCGTAGAAGATAGCGGGAGCACAGATACGCAGTATTTT
CDR3: CASSVEDSGSTDTQYF

J: TRBJ2-5
size: -
D: -
V: TRBV19
DNA: TGTGCCAGTAGTGCCTTCCCGACTAGCCAAGAGACCCAGTACTTC
CDR3: CASSAFPTSQETQYF

J: TRBJ2-1
size: -
D: -
V: TRBV27
DNA: TGTGCCAGCAGTTTATGGTGGCGGGGAAGCCTCGGCACCTACAATGAGCAGTTCTTC
CDR3: CASSLWWRGSLGTYNEQFF

J: TRBJ2-7
size: -
D: TRBD2
V: TRBV11-2
DNA: TGTGCCAGCAGCTTTATCGGCGGGAGTGTGTACGAGCAGTACTTC
CDR3: CASSFIGGSVYEQYF

J: TRBJ2-3
size: -
D: -
V: TRBV6-2/TRBV6-3
DNA: TGTGCCAGCAGTTACTTGGATGTGCCTGATACGCAGTATTTT
CDR3: CASSYLDVPDTQYF

J: TRBJ2-3
size: -
D: -
V: TRBV6-2/TRBV6-3
DNA: TGTGCCAGCAGTTCCCGAGACTCATCTAGCACAGATACGCAGTATTTT
CDR3: CASSSRDSSSTDTQYF

J: TRBJ1-1
size: -
D: -
V: TRBV5-1
DNA: TGCGCCAGCAGCTTGGACAGTTCGCGAGCTTTCTTT
CDR3: CASSLDSSRAFF

J: TRBJ2-7
size: -
D: -
V: TRBV27
DNA: TGTGCCAGCGGAGGGATTGGCAGGAGATACGAGCAGTACTTC
CDR3: CASGGIGRRYEQYF

J: TRBJ2-1
size: -
D: -
V: TRBV12-3/TRBV12-4
DNA: TGTGCCAGCACCGGGGGCACTGAGCAGTTCTTC
CDR3: CASTGGTEQFF